This TCR beta chain was sequenced in a study of shared T cell receptors in the human thymus. The method was immunoSEQ multiplex PCR; TCRdb's version includes in-frame clones alone and lacks a portion of them. This sample yields 550,000 to 800,000 clones, of which over 75% are seen a single time; roughly 0.01% belongs to the top ten. V dropped 3 bases and J dropped 8 bases, with 14 bases sitting between them. The CDR3 consists of 15 residues. CDR1 SGHDN and CDR2 FVKESK come from the germline V gene. This sample was shared with a second study, whose subject was human thymus T cells.

The specimen sequenced was thymocytes. This receptor was taken from a girl under two years old with a congenital heart defect. V gene TRBV14 combines with J gene TRBJ1-6, with D possibly matching TRBD1 (6 bases). CDR3 DNA: TGTGCCAGCAGCCATCACAGGGATTCCTATTCACCCCTCCACTTT. This encodes CASSHHRDSYSPLHF.